This T cell receptor (beta chain) was identified during a study of T cells expressing NK-cell markers (dated by TCRdb to 2020 to 2021). Regarding the research as a whole: TCR beta-chain repertoires were profiled in sorted CD3+CD56+NKG2C+, CD3+CD56+NKG2C- and CD3+CD56-NKG2C+ T-cell subsets from several donors. Randomly selected healthy volunteers, three men and five women, were used as the eight sequenced donors. Among the eight sequenced donors, seven were HCMV-seropositive and one was HCMV-seronegative. Sequencing of the libraries produced 2 x 150 bp reads on Illumina HiSeq 2000/2500, MiSeq or NextSeq.

HCMV-specific IgG was detected in serum with a commercial ELISA kit to determine HCMV serostatus. Peripheral blood mononuclear cells were isolated from blood by Ficoll density gradient centrifugation. The CDR1 and CDR2 encoded by the germline V gene are SNHLY and FYNNEI. Counted from cysteine to phenylalanine, this CDR3 has 13 amino acids. DNA is not recorded here. With respect to this clonotype: It lacks a known antigen.

The study at large found these results: In several donors, the dominant CD3+CD56+NKG2C+ clonotypes ranked among the top 10 CD8+ clonotypes, making up about 1.0-7.0% of CD8+ T cells. Whether the expanded NKG2C-expressing T cell clones were specific for HCMV antigens was left unclear. Those dominant clonotypes were again the most abundant among CD3+CD56-NKG2C+ cells in a few donors, at roughly 25-60.1%.

Sequencing relied on an Illumina HiSeq 2000. 5'RACE template switching, by which a universal primer site and unique molecular identifiers were added, was used to make TCR beta cDNA libraries. cDNA synthesis was primed from the TCR beta constant segment, followed by two successive PCR amplification steps. On the authors' methods: Reads were demultiplexed and grouped by UMI with MIGEC, and clonotypes were assembled and quantified with MiTCR. Only TCR cDNA sequences supported by at least two reads were kept to exclude erroneous sequences. The tcR package was used for downstream repertoire analysis, and clonotypes were matched between fractions using CDR3 nucleotide sequence together with V segment. VDJmatch was used to annotate antigen specificity against VDJdb, with one amino acid substitution in CDR3 allowed. With the reads reprocessed by TCRdb, a single entry stands for each CDR3 protein sequence and no DNA is reported. TCRdb's processing, not the authors' own work, is the source of the V and J calls. Per the sample table, the count is about 460,000 distinct CDR3 sequences. 1.4% of the sample lies in the top ten.

This chain is built from TRBV2 and TRBJ1-4; no DNA is available, so the TRBD1 call from TCRdb remains unchecked. This clonotype was sampled from a woman aged 45-65 years in good health. Donor details come from another sample of the same person, matched by shared clones. Material for sequencing was blood T cells: a sorted CD56 or NKG2C T cell subset, CD4+ or CD8+ T cells, or bulk PBMC T cells (not recorded which). The CDR3 reads as follows: CAIGQESNEKLFF.